The 23 T cell receptor beta chains listed next were all sequenced from one sample in a study of blood T cell repertoires in COVID-19. Here immunoSEQ multiplex PCR was the method, and the copy in TCRdb shows in-frame clones only, minus some. The sample has around 330,000 clones, about nine tenths seen once; the top ten hold roughly 5.3%. The sequenced sample was PBMCs or T cells enriched from blood (not recorded which). The receptors come from a man in his sixties who had recovered from COVID-19.

This rearrangement joins TRBV19 to TRBJ1-3, with D maybe TRBD1 (6 bases). The CDR3 consists of 16 residues. Trimming cost V 5 bases and J 0 bases, with 14 bases left between them. Germline loops: CDR1 LNHDA, CDR2 SQIVND (reference sequence). The CDR3 sequence: CASSEGQFASGNTIYF. CDR3 sequence (DNA): TGTGCCAGTAGTGAAGGACAGTTCGCCTCTGGAAACACCATATATTTT.

This chain links TRBV28 with TRBJ1-1, with a tentative D call TRBD1 (6 bases). CDR1 and CDR2 from the germline V gene are MDHEN and SYDVKM. The CDR3 has 12 amino acids. Trimming left V 9 bases short and J 8 bases short, with 16 bases between. The CDR3 DNA is TGTGCCAGTTCGACTTCCGGGACAGAAGCTTTCTTT. This translates into CASSTSGTEAFF. The whole variable domain, remainder taken from reference TRBV28 and TRBJ1-1, is DVKVTQSSRYLVKRTGEKVFLECVQDMDHENMFWYRQDPGLGLRLIYFSYDVKMKEKGDIPEGYSVSREKKERFSLILESASTNQTSMYLCASSTSGTEAFFGQGTRLTVV.

The V call is TRBV5-8, the J call TRBJ1-3; D call uncertain. The CDR3 runs 15 residues. V lost 0 bases and J 0 bases, leaving 7 bases between the germline ends. Germline assignment: CDR1 SGHTS and CDR2 YDEGEE. The CDR3 DNA sequence: TGTGCCAGCAGCTTGGCGGGTGGCTCTGGAAACACCATATATTTT. It codes for CASSLAGGSGNTIYF.

The chain couples TRBV14 to TRBJ2-1, with D hard to call. The length of the CDR3 is 19 residues. Germline assignment: CDR1 SGHDN and CDR2 FVKESK. The germline V and J ends were trimmed by 1 base and 0 bases, with 19 bases remaining between them. CDR3 bases: TGTGCCAGCAGCCAAGGGATCCTAGGTGGCGAGAGCTCCTACAATGAGCAGTTCTTC. Protein product: CASSQGILGGESSYNEQFF. The entire variable domain, with the rest obtained from reference TRBV14 and TRBJ2-1, is as follows: EAGVTQFPSHSVIEKGQTVTLRCDPISGHDNLYWYRRVMGKEIKFLLHFVKESKQDESGMPNNRFLAERTGGTYSTLKVQPAELEDSGVYFCASSQGILGGESSYNEQFFGPGTRLTVL.

The chain couples TRBV4-1 to TRBJ2-1; 8 positions agree with TRBD1. The CDR3 length is 18 residues. The ends lost 1 base at V and 5 bases at J; junction bases unmatched: 13. The germline V gene has CDR1 MGHRA and CDR2 YSYEKL. Written as DNA, the CDR3 is TGCGCCAGCAGCCAAGCAGGGGGCGTACAGAAACGGGACAATGAGCAGTTCTTC. The encoded protein is CASSQAGGVQKRDNEQFF.

The rearrangement links TRBV3-1 (or the pseudogene TRBV3-2) to TRBJ1-2, with 12 bases lining up with TRBD1. The CDR3 is 14 amino acids. Germline V gene lookup returns CDR1 LGHDT and CDR2 YNNKEL (reference sequence). The J segment lost 11 bases and the V segment lost 3 bases, leaving 7 bases of the junction unmatched. In nucleotides, the CDR3 is TGTGCCAGCAGCCACGGGACAGGGGGCCATCAGTACACCTTC. As protein: CASSHGTGGHQYTF.

The rearrangement uses TRBV5-1 and TRBJ1-6; D is perhaps TRBD1 (5 bases). Germline loops: CDR1 SGHRS, CDR2 YFSETQ. Trimming removed 0 bases from V and 6 bases from J, with 13 bases in between. The CDR3 extends over 16 amino acids. The CDR3 reads CASSLAGGGFNSPLHF. DNA for the CDR3: TGCGCCAGCAGCTTGGCGGGCGGGGGTTTTAATTCACCCCTCCACTTT.

This chain links TRBV6-5 with TRBJ1-3; D gene uncertain. From germline, CDR1 is MNHEY and CDR2 SVGAGI. The CDR3 totals 13 residues. Trimming pared 6 bases from V and 2 bases from J, leaving 8 bases between. CDR3 nucleotide sequence: TGTGCCAGCAGAAATAGTACTGGAAACACCATATATTTT. Translation gives CASRNSTGNTIYF.

This clone was observed a single time. The V call is TRBV25-1, the J call TRBJ2-5; possibly TRBD2 for D (5 bases). The CDR3 runs to 15 residues. Between the trimmed V and J ends, which lost 1 base and 2 bases, there was a span of 11 bases. Germline V gene sequence: CDR1 MGHDK, CDR2 SYGVNS. CDR3 in amino acids: CASSEWAGSQETQYF. The CDR3 nucleotides read TGTGCCAGCAGTGAATGGGCGGGCAGTCAAGAGACCCAGTACTTC.

This chain uses TRBV6-4 with TRBJ1-1, with D tentatively TRBD1 (6 bases). This CDR3 has 13 residues. Between the trimmed V and J ends, which lost 5 bases and 1 base, there was a span of 8 bases. The V gene's germline CDR1 is MRHNA and CDR2 SNTAGT. This chain's CDR3 is CASSLGGNTEAFF. The CDR3, as DNA: TGTGCCAGCAGTTTAGGGGGGAACACTGAAGCTTTCTTT.

The genes are TRBV4-1 and TRBJ1-5; maybe TRBD1 (6 bases). The V end was cut by 0 bases, the J end by 7 bases, with 13 bases between. The germline CDR1 and CDR2 sequences are MGHRA and YSYEKL. This CDR3 is 15 amino acids long. This CDR3 is CASSQDRAGDQPQHF. In DNA form, the CDR3 reads TGCGCCAGCAGCCAAGATAGGGCAGGGGACCAGCCCCAGCATTTT.

CDR3: CASSRLDQPQHF. The CDR3 DNA sequence: TGTGCCAGCAGTCGACTTGATCAGCCCCAGCATTTT. The chain recombines TRBV25-1 with TRBJ1-5; the D is unclear. This CDR3 comprises 12 residues. CDR1 MGHDK and CDR2 SYGVNS come from the germline V gene. The V gene lost 5 bases and the J gene lost 5 bases, with 7 bases spanning the gap.

The chain uses TRBV3-1 (or the pseudogene TRBV3-2) and TRBJ1-4; D is unclear. CDR1 is LGHDT and CDR2 is YNNKEL in the germline V gene (reference sequence). Trimming removed 4 bases at V and 10 bases at J, with 10 bases between. The CDR3 consists of 12 residues. This CDR3 is CASSRQVGKLFF. CDR3 coding DNA: TGTGCCAGCAGCCGCCAGGTCGGAAAACTGTTTTTT.

The V and J genes are TRBV7-2 and TRBJ2-7; weak D call: TRBD2 (6 bases). CDR3 length equals 15 residues. CDR1 is SGHTA, CDR2 FQGNSA, per germline. Trimming pared 1 base from V and 4 bases from J, leaving 14 bases between. CDR3 bases: TGTGCCAGCAGCTTAGTATGGAGGGGCGGGTACGAGCAGTACTTC. Residues: CASSLVWRGGYEQYF.

The chain joins TRBV4-3 to TRBJ2-2, with a weak D call TRBD2 (6 bases). Germline V gene data show CDR1 as LGHNA and CDR2 as YSLEER. V dropped 1 base and J dropped 4 bases, with 22 bases sitting between them. This CDR3 has 19 residues. The CDR3 DNA reads TGCGCCAGCAGCCAAGCCCCACCCCTAGCGAACTCGGGCACCGGGGAGCTGTTTTTT. As protein: CASSQAPPLANSGTGELFF.

The chain links TRBV11-3 to TRBJ2-1; D possibly corresponds to TRBD2 (6 bases). The germline V and J ends were trimmed by 3 bases and 5 bases, with 17 bases remaining between them. This CDR3 region has 16 residues. Germline V lookup: CDR1 SGHNT, CDR2 YENEEA. The CDR3: CASSFFGGTYNNEQFF. For the CDR3, the DNA is TGTGCCAGCAGCTTCTTCGGCGGGACCTACAACAATGAGCAGTTCTTC. Full variable domain (remainder filled in from reference TRBV11-3 and TRBJ2-1): EAGVVQSPRYKIIEKKQPVAFWCNPISGHNTLYWYLQNLGQGPELLIRYENEEAVDDSQLPKDRFSAERLKGVDSTLKIQPAELGDSAVYLCASSFFGGTYNNEQFFGPGTRLTVL.

The genes are TRBV24-1 and TRBJ2-1, with TRBD2 matching 14 bases. The germline gives CDR1 KGHDR, CDR2 SFDVKD. V gave up 4 bases and J gave up 0 bases; unmatched junction bases: 7. CDR3 size: 19 residues. Written as DNA, the CDR3 is TGTGCCACCAGTGACCCAACGGGGACTAGCGGGAGCTCCTACAATGAGCAGTTCTTC. It codes for CATSDPTGTSGSSYNEQFF.

This chain uses TRBV7-2 with TRBJ1-1; 7 nucleotides match TRBD1. V lost 5 bases to trimming and J lost 1 base; unmatched junction nucleotides: 4. The germline V gene encodes CDR1 SGHTA and CDR2 FQGNSA. This CDR3 spans 14 amino acids. CDR3: CASSLRTGNTEAFF. In nucleotides, the CDR3 is TGTGCCAGCAGCCTAAGGACAGGGAACACTGAAGCTTTCTTT.

The chain links TRBV20-1 to TRBJ1-1; 11 bases agree with TRBD1. The V gene end was trimmed by 5 bases and the J gene end by 8 bases; junction bases not matched to a gene: 1. Germline lookup yields CDR1 DFQATT and CDR2 SNEGSKA (reference sequence). The CDR3 covers 11 residues. DNA for the CDR3: TGCAGTGCTTGGACAGGGGGCGAAGCTTTCTTT. This gives the protein CSAWTGGEAFF.

The V gene is TRBV19, the J gene TRBJ1-6; perhaps TRBD1 as D (6 bases). V was trimmed by 11 bases and J by 9 bases, leaving 11 bases between them. This CDR3 comprises 11 residues. Germline V CDR1 and CDR2: LNHDA, SQIVND (reference sequence). The CDR3 loop reads CAPRGGSPLHF. In DNA, the CDR3 is TGTGCCCCACGAGGGGGTTCACCCCTCCACTTT.

The chain carries TRBV9 and TRBJ1-6; tentative D call: TRBD1 (5 bases). The CDR3 is made up of 14 amino acids. The ends were cut back, 4 bases at V and 6 bases at J, with 11 bases in the middle. Looked up from germline, CDR1 is SGDLS and CDR2 is YYNGEE. CDR3 DNA: TGTGCCAGCAGCCCTGGGGCCTTTAATTCACCCCTCCACTTT. This sequence encodes CASSPGAFNSPLHF.

This clone was detected only a few times. The chain recombines TRBV2 with TRBJ2-7; the D gene is possibly TRBD1 (5 bases). The CDR3 sequence is 14 residues long. Trimming pared 7 bases from V and 6 bases from J, leaving 19 bases between. Germline V gene sequence: CDR1 SNHLY, CDR2 FYNNEI. The CDR3 DNA follows: TGTGCCAGCACTAAGGGGAATACCAACGGCGAGCAGTACTTC. Residues: CASTKGNTNGEQYF.

This clone was counted a few times. This chain connects TRBV6-5 to TRBJ2-1; 11 bases are shared with TRBD2. The V segment lost 8 bases and the J segment 10 bases; nucleotides outside the gene matches: 10. The germline CDR1 and CDR2 sequences are MNHEY and SVGAGI. The CDR3 is made up of 14 amino acids. The CDR3 DNA reads as TGTGCCAGCTCCATGACCGGGACTAGCGGAGAGCAGTTCTTC. This sequence encodes CASSMTGTSGEQFF.